Below, 31 T cell receptor beta chains from the same sample are listed, as sequenced in a study of cytomegalovirus exposure and HLA in healthy donors. The PCR contained 60 Vbeta and 13 Jbeta primers. Sequencing used immunoSEQ multiplex PCR; TCRdb keeps in-frame clones, though not all of them. This repertoire shows 140,000 to 150,000 clones, over 60% found once; its top ten account for 1.6%. Sequencing input: PBMCs. These receptors came from a woman aged 18-35 years in good health and CMV-seronegative.

The rearrangement uses TRBV4-2 and TRBJ2-7; D may be TRBD2 (5 bases). The CDR3 totals 15 residues. Germline lookup yields CDR1 LGHNA and CDR2 YNFKEQ. V shed 0 bases and J shed 4 bases, with 13 bases lying between them. CDR3 residues: CASSQEANRGYEQYF. The DNA for the CDR3 is TGTGCCAGCAGCCAAGAGGCGAACAGAGGGTACGAGCAGTACTTC.

The chain carries TRBV6-5 and TRBJ1-4; D call uncertain. CDR3 length: 14 amino acids. CDR1 MNHEY and CDR2 SVGAGI come from the germline V gene. V was shortened by 6 bases and J by 5 bases, with 13 bases between the two germline ends. CDR3 residues: CASRTGIQNEKLFF. The DNA for the CDR3 is TGTGCCAGCAGAACCGGGATCCAAAATGAAAAACTGTTTTTT.

This clone was observed a few times. The V and J genes are TRBV27 and TRBJ1-6, with 7 bases aligning to TRBD1. The CDR3 is 13 amino acids. The germline V gene encodes CDR1 MNHEY and CDR2 SMNVEV (reference sequence). Trimming removed 5 bases from V and 9 bases from J; junction bases left unmatched: 4. The CDR3 DNA reads TGTGCCAGCAGTGGCTCAGGGGGTTCACCCCTCCACTTT. Residues: CASSGSGGSPLHF.

The chain employs TRBV6-5 and TRBJ1-2; D remains ambiguous. This CDR3 spans 15 amino acids. Germline V gives CDR1 MNHEY, CDR2 SVGAGI. The V and J ends lost 2 bases and 4 bases respectively, with 14 bases between them. As DNA, the CDR3 is TGTGCCAGCAGTTACAAGGTGCGGCTGATCTATGGCTACACCTTC. Translating gives CASSYKVRLIYGYTF.

The chain has TRBV4-3 and TRBJ1-1, with no clear D. From germline, CDR1 is LGHNA and CDR2 YSLEER. There are 13 residues in the CDR3. V was clipped by 2 bases and J by 1 base, with 5 bases between them. The CDR3 nucleotides are TGCGCCAGCAGCCAAAGCGAGAACACTGAAGCTTTCTTT. Protein product: CASSQSENTEAFF.

The V gene is TRBV6-1, the J gene TRBJ1-1; D uncertain. Germline CDR1 and CDR2: MNHNS and SASEGT. V dropped 6 bases and J dropped 11 bases, with 13 bases sitting between them. This CDR3 is built from 11 residues. The CDR3 reads CASSHSAEAFF. CDR3 bases: TGTGCCAGCAGCCACAGTGCCGAGGCTTTCTTT.

This clone was observed a handful of times. The chain has TRBV28 and TRBJ1-4; D remains unclear. CDR3 size: 13 residues. Trimming shortened V by 11 bases and J by 7 bases, and 17 bases separated the two germline ends. Germline lookup yields CDR1 MDHEN and CDR2 SYDVKM. The CDR3 DNA is TGTGCCGTCGAGGGAAGGGTCGGTGAAAAACTGTTTTTT. Encoded protein: CAVEGRVGEKLFF.

V is TRBV19 and J is TRBJ2-1; 14 bases are shared with TRBD2. The J segment lost 2 bases and the V segment lost 3 bases, leaving 6 bases of the junction unmatched. This CDR3 is 18 amino acids long. CDR1 is LNHDA and CDR2 is SQIVND in the germline V gene (reference sequence). CDR3 in amino acids: CASSILATSGRAYNEQFF. The CDR3 DNA reads as TGTGCCAGTAGTATCCTCGCGACTAGCGGGAGGGCCTACAATGAGCAGTTCTTC.

Only a few counts were recorded for this clone. The rearrangement joins TRBV9 to TRBJ2-5, with D possibly being TRBD1 (5 bases). The germline V and J ends were trimmed by 0 bases and 5 bases, with 14 bases remaining between them. Germline CDR1 reads SGDLS; CDR2 reads YYNGEE. This CDR3 is built from 15 residues. The CDR3 is CASSVAGARAETQYF. CDR3 DNA sequence: TGTGCCAGCAGCGTAGCTGGGGCCAGAGCGGAGACCCAGTACTTC. Full variable domain (rest looked up from reference TRBV9 and TRBJ2-5): DSGVTQTPKHLITATGQRVTLRCSPRSGDLSVYWYQQSLDQGLQFLIQYYNGEERAKGNILERFSAQQFPDLHSELNLSSLELGDSALYFCASSVAGARAETQYFGPGTRLLVL.

The chain uses TRBV30 and TRBJ1-1; D ambiguous. V lost 0 bases, J lost 3 bases, and 14 bases lay in between. CDR1 is GTSNPN, CDR2 SVGIG, per germline (reference sequence). The CDR3 is 15 residues long. CDR3 in amino acids: CAWSVKEVRHTEAFF. DNA for the CDR3: TGTGCCTGGAGTGTGAAAGAGGTGAGGCACACTGAAGCTTTCTTT.

This clone was seen a handful of times. The V gene is TRBV19, the J gene TRBJ1-2; 8 positions agree with TRBD1. The junction had 20 bases not matched to a gene; V was cut back by 3 bases and J by 8 bases. Germline V gene lookup returns CDR1 LNHDA and CDR2 SQIVND (reference sequence). The length of the CDR3 is 18 residues. CDR3 nucleotide sequence: TGTGCCAGTAGTATGGACCGGGACAGGTATCTCCCTGCGGGGGGCTACACCTTC. Protein: CASSMDRDRYLPAGGYTF. Looking up the rest from reference TRBV19 and TRBJ1-2 gives the full variable domain: DGGITQSPKYLFRKEGQNVTLSCEQNLNHDAMYWYRQDPGQGLRLIYYSQIVNDFQKGDIAEGYSVSREKKESFPLTVTSAQKNPTAFYLCASSMDRDRYLPAGGYTFGSGTRLTVV.

This CDR3 is CASSTTGEYEKNTEAFF. The CDR3, as DNA: TGTGCCAGCAGTACGACAGGGGAGTACGAAAAGAACACTGAAGCTTTCTTT. The rearrangement links TRBV11-3 to TRBJ1-1; 8 bases map to TRBD1. V lost 6 bases to trimming and J lost 1 base; unmatched junction nucleotides: 13. Germline CDR1 is SGHNT and CDR2 is YENEEA. CDR3 length: 17 residues.

This clone was counted a few times. The CDR3 nucleotides are TGTGCCAGCAGTTTATCGGGGGCGTACGAGCAGTACTTC. Encoded protein: CASSLSGAYEQYF. The chain has TRBV27 and TRBJ2-7; possible D gene TRBD1, 6 bases. Between the trimmed V and J ends, which lost 0 bases and 4 bases, there was a span of 7 bases. CDR3 size: 13 residues. Germline V gene lookup returns CDR1 MNHEY and CDR2 SMNVEV (reference sequence).

V gene TRBV5-1 combines with J gene TRBJ1-5, with 8 positions matching TRBD1. The V segment lost 1 base and the J segment 2 bases; nucleotides outside the gene matches: 2. Germline loops: CDR1 SGHRS, CDR2 YFSETQ. CDR3 length equals 15 residues. This CDR3 reads CASSLSTGGNQPQHF. DNA for the CDR3: TGCGCCAGCAGCTTGTCGACAGGGGGCAATCAGCCCCAGCATTTT.

The chain is built from TRBV6-5 and TRBJ2-4; D perhaps matches TRBD2 (6 bases). Between the trimmed V and J ends, which lost 8 bases and 1 base, there was a span of 12 bases. Per germline, CDR1 MNHEY and CDR2 SVGAGI. CDR3 length: 14 residues. The CDR3 coding sequence is TGTGCCAGCGGGACTCTACAGGCCAAAAACATTCAGTACTTC. Translated: CASGTLQAKNIQYF.

The V and J genes are TRBV9 and TRBJ1-4; the match to TRBD1 covers 8 bases. The CDR3 spans 15 residues. V was clipped by 4 bases and J by 7 bases; unmatched bases: 9. Germline V gene sequence: CDR1 SGDLS, CDR2 YYNGEE. CDR3 region: CASSPRQGWGEKLFF. CDR3 DNA: TGTGCCAGCAGCCCCCGACAGGGGTGGGGTGAAAAACTGTTTTTT. Variable domain in full (rest from reference TRBV9 and TRBJ1-4): DSGVTQTPKHLITATGQRVTLRCSPRSGDLSVYWYQQSLDQGLQFLIQYYNGEERAKGNILERFSAQQFPDLHSELNLSSLELGDSALYFCASSPRQGWGEKLFFGSGTQLSVL.

The table lists this clone with a few counts. The J gene is TRBJ1-6, the V gene TRBV15; no firm D call. The CDR3 totals 14 residues. The germline CDR1 and CDR2 sequences are LNHNV and YYDKDF (reference sequence). Trimming removed 6 bases from V and 7 bases from J, with 13 bases in between. This CDR3 is CATRAGEANSPLHF. CDR3 in DNA: TGTGCCACCAGAGCGGGAGAAGCGAATTCACCCCTCCACTTT.

CDR3 in amino acids: CASSVGAGVTGELFF. In nucleotides, the CDR3 is TGTGCCAGCAGCGTAGGAGCGGGAGTAACCGGGGAGCTGTTTTTT. The chain uses TRBV9 and TRBJ2-2; 8 bases align to TRBD2. The CDR3 has 15 amino acids. CDR1 is SGDLS and CDR2 is YYNGEE in the germline V gene. J was trimmed by 5 bases and V by 0 bases; bases with no gene match: 3.

The V gene is TRBV29-1, the J gene TRBJ1-2, with D possibly being TRBD1 (5 bases). Trimming removed 1 base at V and 2 bases at J, with 8 bases between. The CDR3 loop spans 13 amino acids. Germline CDR1 is SQVTM and CDR2 is ANQGSEA. CDR3 protein: CSVEGGVNYGYTF. CDR3 DNA: TGCAGCGTTGAAGGGGGCGTAAACTATGGCTACACCTTC. The variable domain in full, completed from reference TRBV29-1 and TRBJ1-2, reads SAVISQKPSRDICQRGTSLTIQCQVDSQVTMMFWYRQQPGQSLTLIATANQGSEATYESGFVIDKFPISRPNLTFSTLTVSNMSPEDSSIYLCSVEGGVNYGYTFGSGTRLTVV.

The V and J genes are TRBV2 and TRBJ1-4; D possibly corresponds to TRBD1 (6 bases). The ends were cut back, 5 bases at V and 6 bases at J, with 7 bases in the middle. CDR3 length equals 12 residues. Germline CDR1 is SNHLY and CDR2 is FYNNEI. The CDR3 coding sequence is TGTGCCAGCAGTACAGGGTATGAAAAACTGTTTTTT. Its protein product is CASSTGYEKLFF. The full variable domain, in which reference TRBV2 and TRBJ1-4 provide the parts outside the CDR3, is EPEVTQTPSHQVTQMGQEVILRCVPISNHLYFYWYRQILGQKVEFLVSFYNNEISEKSEIFDDQFSVERPDGSNFTLKIRSTKLEDSAMYFCASSTGYEKLFFGSGTQLSVL.

This chain joins TRBV5-4 and TRBJ2-7; the match to TRBD2 covers 10 bases. The V gene's germline CDR1 is SGHNT and CDR2 YYREEE (reference sequence). The ends lost 4 bases at V and 3 bases at J; junction bases unmatched: 7. The CDR3 has 15 amino acids. The CDR3 coding sequence is TGTGCCAGCAGCCTCGCCACTAGCGGGAACTACGAGCAGTACTTC. This sequence encodes CASSLATSGNYEQYF.

The rearrangement uses TRBV5-1 and TRBJ2-7, with TRBD1 matching 9 bases. The CDR3 covers 14 residues. The V and J ends lost 5 bases and 5 bases, in that order; junction bases with no gene match: 8. The germline V gene encodes CDR1 SGHRS and CDR2 YFSETQ. CDR3 DNA: TGCGCCAGCAGTGAGGACAGGGGTTTCCACGAGCAGTACTTC. Translation: CASSEDRGFHEQYF.

This clone was found a few times. The genes are TRBV30 and TRBJ1-5; TRBD1 aligns across 7 bases. Trimming removed 1 base from V and 7 bases from J; junction bases left unmatched: 4. CDR3 length equals 13 residues. The germline CDR1 and CDR2 sequences are GTSNPN and SVGIG (reference sequence). CDR3 sequence reads: CAWSGQGTQPQHF. The CDR3, as DNA: TGTGCCTGGAGTGGACAGGGCACACAGCCCCAGCATTTT.

The chain is built from TRBV5-1 and TRBJ2-3; tentatively, D is TRBD1 (5 bases). The CDR3 is made up of 15 amino acids. The V gene's germline CDR1 is SGHRS and CDR2 YFSETQ. Trimming shortened V by 7 bases and J by 3 bases, and 18 bases separated the two germline ends. The CDR3 here is CASSSQGSRTDTQYF. CDR3 bases: TGCGCCAGCTCCTCCCAGGGTTCACGGACAGATACGCAGTATTTT.

This chain joins TRBV7-9 and TRBJ2-4; 8 positions match TRBD1. The germline CDR1 and CDR2 sequences are SEHNR and FQNEAQ (reference sequence). Unmatched junction bases numbered 8, after V lost 5 bases and J lost 8 bases. This CDR3 contains 14 residues. The CDR3, as DNA: TGTGCCAGCAGCAACAACTTGGACAGGGACATTCAGTACTTC. Residues: CASSNNLDRDIQYF. The entire variable domain, with the rest obtained from reference TRBV7-9 and TRBJ2-4, is as follows: DTGVSQNPRHKITKRGQNVTFRCDPISEHNRLYWYRQTLGQGPEFLTYFQNEAQLEKSRLLSDRFSAERPKGSFSTLEIQRTEQGDSAMYLCASSNNLDRDIQYFGAGTRLSVL.

The chain is built from TRBV7-8 and TRBJ1-1; 9 nucleotides line up with TRBD1. V shed 6 bases, J shed 5 bases, and the junction held 10 bases outside the gene matches. Per the germline V gene, CDR1 is SGHVS and CDR2 is FQNEAQ. The length of the CDR3 is 15 residues. DNA of the CDR3: TGTGCCAGCAGTACTCACAGGGGGCATAGTACTGAAGCTTTCTTT. Protein product: CASSTHRGHSTEAFF.

V and J are TRBV7-2 and TRBJ2-1, with TRBD2 matching over 14 bases. Germline assignment: CDR1 SGHTA and CDR2 FQGNSA. This CDR3 is built from 15 residues. V was clipped by 6 bases and J by 5 bases; unmatched bases: 3. CDR3 region: CASSRLAGGNNEQFF. The CDR3 region has the DNA TGTGCCAGCAGTAGACTAGCGGGAGGGAACAATGAGCAGTTCTTC.

This rearrangement joins TRBV18 to TRBJ2-5; the D gene is possibly TRBD1 (6 bases). Germline V lookup: CDR1 KGHSH, CDR2 LQKENI. With 3 bases removed from V and 4 bases from J, the gap between germline ends came to 9 bases. CDR3 length equals 13 residues. DNA of the CDR3: TGTGCCAGCTCACCCCAGGGGAGAGAGACCCAGTACTTC. Its protein product is CASSPQGRETQYF.

The CDR3 loop is CASSPGRVGNEQFF. As DNA, the CDR3 is TGTGCCAGCAGCCCAGGCAGGGTAGGTAATGAGCAGTTCTTC. V is TRBV9 and J is TRBJ2-1; a possible D gene is TRBD1 (5 bases). V shed 4 bases and J shed 7 bases, with 15 bases lying between them. Germline V CDR1 and CDR2: SGDLS, YYNGEE. CDR3 size: 14 residues.

The V and J genes are TRBV19 and TRBJ1-2; unclear D gene. V lost 2 bases, J lost 1 base, and 8 bases lay in between. CDR3 size: 14 residues. Looked up from germline, CDR1 is LNHDA and CDR2 is SQIVND (reference sequence). CDR3 coding DNA: TGTGCCAGTAGTATACGGACTTTTAACTATGGCTACACCTTC. This sequence encodes CASSIRTFNYGYTF.

The chain employs TRBV4-3 and TRBJ2-1; 11 bases agree with TRBD2. This CDR3 has 17 amino acids. CDR1 and CDR2 (germline): LGHNA, YSLEER. The V gene end was trimmed by 0 bases and the J gene end by 9 bases; junction bases not matched to a gene: 10. The CDR3 sequence: CASSQEVLAGGVGEQFF. CDR3 nucleotide sequence: TGCGCCAGCAGCCAAGAGGTATTAGCGGGAGGGGTCGGTGAGCAGTTCTTC.